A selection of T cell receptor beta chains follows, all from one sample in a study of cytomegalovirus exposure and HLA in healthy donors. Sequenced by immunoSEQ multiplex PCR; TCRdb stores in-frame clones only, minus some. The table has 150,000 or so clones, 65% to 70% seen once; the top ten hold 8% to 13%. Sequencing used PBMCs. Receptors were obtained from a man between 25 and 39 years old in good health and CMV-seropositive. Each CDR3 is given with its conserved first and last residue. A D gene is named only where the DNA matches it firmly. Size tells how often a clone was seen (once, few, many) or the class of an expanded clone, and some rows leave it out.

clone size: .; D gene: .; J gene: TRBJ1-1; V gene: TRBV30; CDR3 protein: CAWSRQENTEAFF; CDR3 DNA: TGTGCCTGGAGTAGACAGGAGAACACTGAAGCTTTCTTT
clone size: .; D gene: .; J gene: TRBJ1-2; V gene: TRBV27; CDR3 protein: CASTLLGGNYGYTF; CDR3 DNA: TGTGCCAGCACCTTGTTGGGGGGGAACTATGGCTACACCTTC
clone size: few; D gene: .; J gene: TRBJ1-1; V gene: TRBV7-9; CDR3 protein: CARSPAGVTEAFF; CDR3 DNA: TGTGCCAGGTCGCCGGCGGGGGTCACTGAAGCTTTCTTT
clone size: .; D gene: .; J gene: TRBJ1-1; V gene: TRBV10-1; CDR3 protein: CASSDATGPGAEAFF; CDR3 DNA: TGCGCCAGCAGTGACGCTACAGGGCCGGGCGCTGAAGCTTTCTTT
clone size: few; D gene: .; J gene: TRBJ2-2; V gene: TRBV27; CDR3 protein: CATTDRQNTGELFF; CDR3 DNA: TGTGCCACCACCGACAGGCAGAACACCGGGGAGCTGTTTTTT
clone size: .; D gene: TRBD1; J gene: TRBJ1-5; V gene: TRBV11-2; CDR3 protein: CASSLGIGQGTGLGQPQHF; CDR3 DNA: TGTGCCAGCAGCTTAGGGATTGGTCAAGGGACAGGGCTCGGTCAGCCCCAGCATTTT
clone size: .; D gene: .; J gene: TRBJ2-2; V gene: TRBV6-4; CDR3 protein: CASSDSSPNTGELFF; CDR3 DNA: TGTGCCAGCAGTGACTCTAGCCCGAACACCGGGGAGCTGTTTTTT
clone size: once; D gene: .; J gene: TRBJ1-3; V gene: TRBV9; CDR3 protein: CASSVRGGTIYF; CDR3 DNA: TGTGCCAGCAGCGTAAGGGGAGGCACCATATATTTT
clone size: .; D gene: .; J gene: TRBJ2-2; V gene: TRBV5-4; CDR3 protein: CASSFPSDGELFF; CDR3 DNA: TGTGCCAGCAGCTTTCCTAGCGACGGGGAGCTGTTTTTT
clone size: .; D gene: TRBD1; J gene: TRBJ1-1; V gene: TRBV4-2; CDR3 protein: CASSQEGAVNTEAFF; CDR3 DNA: TGTGCCAGCAGCCAGGAGGGGGCCGTGAACACTGAAGCTTTCTTT
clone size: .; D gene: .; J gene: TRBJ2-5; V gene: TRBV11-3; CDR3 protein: CASSLGPRGRETQYF; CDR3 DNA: TGTGCCAGCAGCTTAGGGCCCAGGGGTCGAGAGACCCAGTACTTC
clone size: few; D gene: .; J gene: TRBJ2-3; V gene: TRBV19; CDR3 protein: CASIGSRTQYF; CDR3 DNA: TGTGCCAGTATAGGCTCCAGGACGCAGTATTTT
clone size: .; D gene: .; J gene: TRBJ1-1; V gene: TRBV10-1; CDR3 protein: CASRPTGGGSEAFF; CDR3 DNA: TGCGCCAGCCGACCGACAGGCGGAGGCTCTGAAGCTTTCTTT
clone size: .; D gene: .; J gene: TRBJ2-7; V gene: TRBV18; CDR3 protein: CASSPEYEQYF; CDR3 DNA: TGTGCCAGCTCACCAGAGTACGAGCAGTACTTC
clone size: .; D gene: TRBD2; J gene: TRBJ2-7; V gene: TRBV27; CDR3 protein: CASRPTSEGYEQYF; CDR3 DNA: TGTGCCAGCAGACCGACTAGCGAGGGCTACGAGCAGTACTTC
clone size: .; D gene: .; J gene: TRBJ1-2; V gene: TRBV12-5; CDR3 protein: CASGSGLLVGGYTF; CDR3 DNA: TGTGCTAGTGGTTCCGGCCTGTTGGTCGGGGGCTACACCTTC
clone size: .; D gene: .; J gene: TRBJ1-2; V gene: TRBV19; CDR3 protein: CASSMTVMGYTF; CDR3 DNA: TGTGCCAGTAGTATGACAGTTATGGGCTACACCTTC
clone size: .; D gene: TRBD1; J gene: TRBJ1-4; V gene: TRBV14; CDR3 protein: CASSGTDFPPEKLFF; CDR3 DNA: TGTGCCAGCAGCGGGACAGACTTTCCCCCTGAAAAACTGTTTTTT
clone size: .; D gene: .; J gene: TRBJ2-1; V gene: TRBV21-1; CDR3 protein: CASSLPVASGRYNEQFF; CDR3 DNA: TGTGCCAGCAGCCTCCCGGTGGCTAGCGGAAGATACAATGAGCAGTTCTTC
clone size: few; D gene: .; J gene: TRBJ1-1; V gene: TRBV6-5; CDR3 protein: CASTQGMNTEAFF; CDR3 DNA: TGTGCCAGTACCCAGGGGATGAACACTGAAGCTTTCTTT
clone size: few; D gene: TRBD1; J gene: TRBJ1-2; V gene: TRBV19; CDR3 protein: CASSPGTVRGGYTF; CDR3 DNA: TGTGCCAGTAGTCCTGGGACAGTACGTGGTGGCTACACCTTC
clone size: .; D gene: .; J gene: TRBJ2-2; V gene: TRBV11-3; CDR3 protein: CASSSETGELFF; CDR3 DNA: TGTGCCAGCAGCTCCGAGACCGGGGAGCTGTTTTTT
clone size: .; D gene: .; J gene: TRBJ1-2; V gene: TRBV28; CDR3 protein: CASSSNYGYTF; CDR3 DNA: TGTGCCAGCAGTTCAAACTATGGCTACACCTTC
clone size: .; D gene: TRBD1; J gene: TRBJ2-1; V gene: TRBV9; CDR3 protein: CASSVSGTGNNEQFF; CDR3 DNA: TGTGCCAGCAGCGTTTCTGGGACAGGGAACAATGAGCAGTTCTTC
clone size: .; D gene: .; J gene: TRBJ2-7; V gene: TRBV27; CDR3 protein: CASSLNPGEGEYF; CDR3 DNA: TGTGCCAGCAGTTTAAATCCAGGGGAGGGCGAGTACTTC
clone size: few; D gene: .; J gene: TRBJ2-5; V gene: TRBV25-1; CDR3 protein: CASSPSPWAEDYQETQYF; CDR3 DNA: TGTGCCAGCAGTCCATCTCCATGGGCGGAGGATTACCAAGAGACCCAGTACTTC
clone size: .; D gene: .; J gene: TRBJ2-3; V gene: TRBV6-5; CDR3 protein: CASSLSRDTQYF; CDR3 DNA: TGTGCCAGCAGTCTGAGCCGGGATACGCAGTATTTT
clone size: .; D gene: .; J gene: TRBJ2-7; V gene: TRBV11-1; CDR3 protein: CASSPLASAEQYF; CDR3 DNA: TGTGCCAGCAGCCCCCTGGCTAGCGCGGAGCAGTACTTC
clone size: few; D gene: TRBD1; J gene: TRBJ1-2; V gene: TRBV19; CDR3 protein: CASSNGQGAYGYTF; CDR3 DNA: TGTGCCAGTAGTAATGGGCAGGGGGCGTATGGCTACACCTTC
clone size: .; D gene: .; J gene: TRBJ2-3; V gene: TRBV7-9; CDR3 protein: CASRLGFGGTDTQYF; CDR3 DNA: TGTGCCAGCAGACTTGGGTTCGGGGGCACAGATACGCAGTATTTT
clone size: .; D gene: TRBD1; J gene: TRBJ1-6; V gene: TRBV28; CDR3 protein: CASRGQGNSPLHF; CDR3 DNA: TGTGCCAGCAGGGGACAGGGGAATTCACCCCTCCACTTT
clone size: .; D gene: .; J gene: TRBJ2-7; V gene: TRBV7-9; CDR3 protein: CASSHPGGQTYEQYF; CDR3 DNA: TGTGCCAGCAGCCACCCTGGGGGACAAACCTACGAGCAGTACTTC
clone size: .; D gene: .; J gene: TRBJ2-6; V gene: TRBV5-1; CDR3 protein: CASSLRRQGTGANVLTF; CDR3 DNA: TGCGCCAGCAGCTTGCGGCGCCAGGGGACGGGGGCCAACGTCCTGACTTTC
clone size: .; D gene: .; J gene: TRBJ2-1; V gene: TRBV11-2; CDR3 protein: CASSLADSYNEQFF; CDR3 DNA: TGTGCCAGCAGCTTGGCGGACTCCTACAATGAGCAGTTCTTC
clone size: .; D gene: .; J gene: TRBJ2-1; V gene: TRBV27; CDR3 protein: CASSQGLKQFF; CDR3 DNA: TGTGCCAGCAGTCAGGGACTTAAGCAGTTCTTC
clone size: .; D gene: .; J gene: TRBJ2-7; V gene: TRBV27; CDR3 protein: CASRYLGAVSYEQYF; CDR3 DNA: TGTGCCAGCAGGTATCTGGGGGCCGTCTCCTACGAGCAGTACTTC
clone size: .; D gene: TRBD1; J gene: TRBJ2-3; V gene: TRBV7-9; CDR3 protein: CASSYRTGTDTQYF; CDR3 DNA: TGTGCCAGCAGTTATCGGACAGGGACAGATACGCAGTATTTT
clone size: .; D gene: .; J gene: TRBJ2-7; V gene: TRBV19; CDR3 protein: CASSIGRGTYEQYF; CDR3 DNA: TGTGCCAGTAGTATAGGACGGGGGACCTACGAGCAGTACTTC
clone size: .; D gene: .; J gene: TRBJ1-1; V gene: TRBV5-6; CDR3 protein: CASSFPGGVNTEAFF; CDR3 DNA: TGTGCCAGCAGCTTTCCGGGCGGGGTGAACACTGAAGCTTTCTTT
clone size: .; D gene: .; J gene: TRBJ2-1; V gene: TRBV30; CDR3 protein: CAWRASHPQRNEQFF; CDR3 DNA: TGTGCCTGGAGGGCAAGTCACCCCCAGCGGAATGAGCAGTTCTTC
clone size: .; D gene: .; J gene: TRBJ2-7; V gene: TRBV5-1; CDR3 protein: CASSHRQATSYEQYF; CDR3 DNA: TGCGCCAGCAGCCACCGTCAGGCCACCTCCTACGAGCAGTACTTC
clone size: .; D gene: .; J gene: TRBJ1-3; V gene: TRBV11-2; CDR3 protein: CASSPPTSWPGNTIYF; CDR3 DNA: TGTGCCAGCAGCCCCCCAACATCCTGGCCAGGAAACACCATATATTTT
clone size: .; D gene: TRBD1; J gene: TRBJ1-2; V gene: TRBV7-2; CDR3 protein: CASSLGQGFSSYGYTF; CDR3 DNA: TGTGCCAGCAGCCTTGGACAGGGGTTCTCATCATATGGCTACACCTTC
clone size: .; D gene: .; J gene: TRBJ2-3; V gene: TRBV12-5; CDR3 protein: CASGLVRSGTQYF; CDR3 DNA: TGTGCTAGTGGTTTGGTACGTAGCGGCACGCAGTATTTT
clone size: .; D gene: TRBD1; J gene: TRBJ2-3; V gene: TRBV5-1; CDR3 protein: CASGRVGTGEGDTQYF; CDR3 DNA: TGCGCCAGCGGCCGGGTCGGGACAGGGGAAGGAGATACGCAGTATTTT
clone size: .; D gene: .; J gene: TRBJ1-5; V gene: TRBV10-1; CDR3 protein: CASSETGNQPQHF; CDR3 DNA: TGCGCCAGCAGTGAAACAGGCAATCAGCCCCAGCATTTT
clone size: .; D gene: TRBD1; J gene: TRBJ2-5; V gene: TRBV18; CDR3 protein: CASSPRRQGFETQYF; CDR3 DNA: TGTGCCAGCTCACCACGGAGACAGGGGTTCGAGACCCAGTACTTC
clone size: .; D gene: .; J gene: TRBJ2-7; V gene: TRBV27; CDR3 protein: CASSPKTIGFLEQYF; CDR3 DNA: TGTGCCAGCAGCCCAAAAACAATCGGGTTCCTGGAGCAGTACTTC